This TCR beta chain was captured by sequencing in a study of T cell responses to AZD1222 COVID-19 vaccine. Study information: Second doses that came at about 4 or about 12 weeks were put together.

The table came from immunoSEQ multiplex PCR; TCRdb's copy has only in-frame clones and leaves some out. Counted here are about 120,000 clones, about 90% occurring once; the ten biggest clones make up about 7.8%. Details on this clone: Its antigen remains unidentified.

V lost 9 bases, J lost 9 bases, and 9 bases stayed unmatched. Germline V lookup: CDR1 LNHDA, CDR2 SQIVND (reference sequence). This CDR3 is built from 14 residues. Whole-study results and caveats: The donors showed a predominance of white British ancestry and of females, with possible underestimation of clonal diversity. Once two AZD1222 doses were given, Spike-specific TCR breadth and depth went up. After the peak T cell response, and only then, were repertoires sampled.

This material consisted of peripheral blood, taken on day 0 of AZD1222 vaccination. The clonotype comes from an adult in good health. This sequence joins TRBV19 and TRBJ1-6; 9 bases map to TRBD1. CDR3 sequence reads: CASDDRGLGSPLHF. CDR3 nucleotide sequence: TGTGCCAGCGATGACAGGGGGTTGGGTTCACCCCTCCACTTT.